Presented here are 6 T cell receptor beta chains from one specimen sequenced in a study of blood T cell repertoires in COVID-19 (dated by TCRdb to 2020 to 2022). The method behind the library was the immunoSEQ multiplex PCR assay. The table comes from immuneACCESS by way of TCRdb, which keeps in-frame sequences with V and J called. Part of the clones is missing from these tables; in studies checked, under half for an unresolved V gene and the rest for unknown reasons. This sample lists 70,000 to 80,000 clones; 83% were detected once. Clones ranked in the top ten supply roughly 41% of the sample. Sequencing input: peripheral blood. The receptors originated from an elderly man with acute or convalescent COVID-19.

The chain is built from TRBV24-1 and TRBJ2-7, with a weak D call TRBD1 (7 bases). This CDR3 spans 14 amino acids. The germline V gene encodes CDR1 KGHDR and CDR2 SFDVKD. Trimming shortened V by 3 bases and J by 4 bases, and 12 bases separated the two germline ends. The DNA of the CDR3 is TGTGCCACCAGTGATGCGGGACAGTTATACGAGCAGTACTTC. This codes for CATSDAGQLYEQYF.

V and J are TRBV9 and TRBJ1-1, with a possible D match to TRBD1 (6 bases). V dropped 0 bases and J dropped 1 base, with 10 bases sitting between them. CDR1 and CDR2 (germline): SGDLS, YYNGEE. The CDR3 consists of 15 residues. This CDR3 is CASSVGNRANTEAFF. CDR3 nucleotide sequence: TGTGCCAGCAGCGTAGGAAACAGGGCGAACACTGAAGCTTTCTTT.

The chain carries TRBV19 and TRBJ1-1; D call uncertain. The CDR3 length is 16 residues. Germline V gene lookup returns CDR1 LNHDA and CDR2 SQIVND (reference sequence). Deletions cut 5 bases from V and 5 bases from J, with 21 bases between. CDR3 DNA sequence: TGTGCCAGTAGTCCCGAGGGCCTCACGATAAGGACTGAAGCTTTCTTT. Protein: CASSPEGLTIRTEAFF.

V and J are TRBV19 and TRBJ1-5; D remains ambiguous. Germline V gives CDR1 LNHDA, CDR2 SQIVND (reference sequence). This CDR3 spans 14 amino acids. The V end lost 3 bases, the J end lost 6 bases, and 12 bases lay between the germline ends. The DNA for the CDR3 is TGTGCCAGTAGTATCTCAGGTTTGGGTCAGCCCCAGCATTTT. Its translation is CASSISGLGQPQHF.

The chain combines TRBV11-2 with TRBJ1-4; the match to TRBD1 covers 7 bases. This CDR3 is 12 amino acids long. CDR1 is SGHAT and CDR2 is FQNNGV in the germline V gene. Trimming at V came to 5 bases and at J to 7 bases, leaving 1 base not matched to a gene. In nucleotides, the CDR3 is TGTGCCAGCAGCCAGGGGGGTGAAAAACTGTTTTTT. It encodes CASSQGGEKLFF. Based on the CDR3 plus reference TRBV11-2 and TRBJ1-4, the full variable domain is EAGVAQSPRYKIIEKRQSVAFWCNPISGHATLYWYQQILGQGPKLLIQFQNNGVVDDSQLPKDRFSAERLKGVDSTLKIQPAKLEDSAVYLCASSQGGEKLFFGSGTQLSVL.

The chain has TRBV28 and TRBJ1-3; D perhaps matches TRBD1 (5 bases). Trimming pared 10 bases from V and 0 bases from J, leaving 16 bases between. The CDR3 is made up of 15 amino acids. Germline-derived CDR1 and CDR2 are MDHEN and SYDVKM. This CDR3 reads CATLTGTNSGNTIYF. The CDR3, as DNA: TGTGCCACCCTGACCGGGACTAACTCTGGAAACACCATATATTTT.